A selection of T cell receptor beta chains follows, all from one sample in a study of response to subunit inactivated influenza vaccine. TCRdb reprocessed the RT-PCR reads with MiXCR, giving one entry per CDR3 protein. Of about 780,000 distinct CDR3 sequences detected, about a fifth appear once; the ten largest clones hold approximately 11%. The sample was PBMCs from blood, taken around 5 days after vaccination. The receptors were gathered from a man aged 50 to 59 who received an inactivated influenza vaccine. Each CDR3 is given with its conserved first and last residue. The D gene is left open where the match is weak. A row's size may be missing; if present it is once, few, many or a size class.

j_gene: TRBJ1-5
v_gene: TRBV24-1
abundance: NA
d_gene: NA
CDR3aa: CATSWGDQPQHF
CDR3nt: TGTGCCACTAGTTGGGGAGACCAGCCCCAGCATTTT

j_gene: TRBJ2-2
v_gene: TRBV11-2
abundance: NA
d_gene: NA
CDR3aa: CASRLASVAGELFF
CDR3nt: TGTGCCAGCAGACTTGCCTCGGTTGCCGGGGAGCTGTTTTTT

j_gene: TRBJ2-5
v_gene: TRBV29-1
abundance: few
d_gene: TRBD1
CDR3aa: CSVSRDRETQYF
CDR3nt: TGCAGCGTTTCCCGGGACAGGGAGACCCAGTACTTC

j_gene: TRBJ2-6
v_gene: TRBV20-1
abundance: few
d_gene: NA
CDR3aa: CSATEASGANVLTF
CDR3nt: TGCAGTGCTACCGAGGCCTCTGGGGCCAACGTCCTGACTTTC

j_gene: TRBJ2-7
v_gene: TRBV5-6
abundance: many
d_gene: NA
CDR3aa: CASSSSLGQEQYF
CDR3nt: TGTGCCAGCAGCTCGAGTCTTGGGCAGGAGCAGTACTTC

j_gene: TRBJ2-2
v_gene: TRBV2
abundance: NA
d_gene: NA
CDR3aa: CASTTGTGELFF
CDR3nt: TGTGCCAGCACAACTGGCACCGGGGAGCTGTTTTTT

j_gene: TRBJ2-1
v_gene: TRBV29-1
abundance: few
d_gene: TRBD1
CDR3aa: CSVPAGQGTLYNEQFF
CDR3nt: TGCAGCGTGCCTGCGGGACAGGGGACCTTATACAATGAGCAGTTCTTC

j_gene: TRBJ2-7
v_gene: TRBV6-1
abundance: NA
d_gene: TRBD2
CDR3aa: CASSELFSTSGYEQYF
CDR3nt: TGTGCCAGCAGTGAACTTTTTTCCACTAGCGGATACGAGCAGTACTTC

j_gene: TRBJ1-2
v_gene: TRBV7-8
abundance: few
d_gene: TRBD1
CDR3aa: CASSQGGRDYGYTF
CDR3nt: TGTGCCAGCAGCCAAGGGGGCCGGGACTATGGCTACACCTTC

j_gene: TRBJ1-5
v_gene: TRBV12-3/TRBV12-4
abundance: NA
d_gene: NA
CDR3aa: CASSQGWGRAQHF
CDR3nt: TGTGCCAGCAGCCAGGGTTGGGGTAGAGCCCAGCATTTT